The rows below give T cell receptor beta chains drawn from one sample of a study of radiotherapy plus CTLA-4 blockade in lung cancer. Sequenced by immunoSEQ multiplex PCR; TCRdb stores in-frame clones only, minus some. This sample has approximately 30,000 clones, with 81% found just once. The sequencing here drew on peripheral blood, taken from a patient treated with radiotherapy plus ipilimumab. The receptors were gathered from a human donor with non-small cell lung cancer that progressed on radiotherapy plus ipilimumab. CDR3s include the opening cysteine and the closing phenylalanine or tryptophan. Each record gives: CDR3 protein, CDR3 DNA, V gene, J gene, D gene, clone size. The D gene is left open where the match is weak. Clone size is shown for a subset of rows, as once, few, many or a class of expanded clone.

cdr3_aa: CASSLNSAGGSADTQYF; cdr3_nt: TGTGCCAGCAGCTTAAACTCAGCGGGGGGTAGTGCAGATACGCAGTATTTT; v_call: TRBV11-1; j_call: TRBJ2-3; d_call: TRBD2; clone_size: -
cdr3_aa: CASSFTDRGGYTF; cdr3_nt: TGTGCCAGCAGCTTCACGGACAGGGGTGGCTACACCTTC; v_call: TRBV7-2; j_call: TRBJ1-2; d_call: TRBD1; clone_size: -
cdr3_aa: CASSLHREQPQHF; cdr3_nt: TGTGCCAGCAGCTTGCACAGGGAGCAGCCCCAGCATTTT; v_call: TRBV5-5; j_call: TRBJ1-5; d_call: -; clone_size: -
cdr3_aa: CAISVTGYGYTF; cdr3_nt: TGTGCCATCAGTGTAACCGGCTATGGCTACACCTTC; v_call: TRBV10-3; j_call: TRBJ1-2; d_call: -; clone_size: few
cdr3_aa: CASSETQGGNEKLFF; cdr3_nt: TGTGCCAGCAGTGAAACCCAGGGGGGAAATGAAAAACTGTTTTTT; v_call: TRBV2; j_call: TRBJ1-4; d_call: TRBD1; clone_size: -
cdr3_aa: CASSSRRGDTEAFF; cdr3_nt: TGCGCCAGCAGCTCTCGGCGGGGGGACACTGAAGCTTTCTTT; v_call: TRBV5-1; j_call: TRBJ1-1; d_call: -; clone_size: -
cdr3_aa: CASSAGGPGDTQYF; cdr3_nt: TGCGCCAGCAGCGCCGGGGGGCCAGGAGATACGCAGTATTTT; v_call: TRBV5-1; j_call: TRBJ2-3; d_call: -; clone_size: -
cdr3_aa: CASSQDWGNQPQHF; cdr3_nt: TGCGCCAGCAGCCAGGACTGGGGCAATCAGCCCCAGCATTTT; v_call: TRBV4-1; j_call: TRBJ1-5; d_call: -; clone_size: few
cdr3_aa: CAISWGLGFQPQHF; cdr3_nt: TGTGCCATCAGTTGGGGCTTAGGGTTTCAGCCCCAGCATTTT; v_call: TRBV10-3; j_call: TRBJ1-5; d_call: -; clone_size: -
cdr3_aa: CASFGGTGELFF; cdr3_nt: TGTGCCAGTTTCGGCGGCACCGGGGAGCTGTTTTTT; v_call: TRBV19; j_call: TRBJ2-2; d_call: -; clone_size: few
cdr3_aa: CATGDIRQYF; cdr3_nt: TGTGCCACCGGGGACATACGCCAGTACTTC; v_call: TRBV25-1; j_call: TRBJ2-5; d_call: -; clone_size: -
cdr3_aa: CASSVDSYAHGYTF; cdr3_nt: TGTGCCAGCAGCGTTGACAGTTACGCGCACGGCTACACCTTC; v_call: TRBV9; j_call: TRBJ1-2; d_call: -; clone_size: -
cdr3_aa: CASSWGTGKGYGYTF; cdr3_nt: TGCGCCAGCAGCTGGGGGACAGGGAAGGGCTATGGCTACACCTTC; v_call: TRBV5-1; j_call: TRBJ1-2; d_call: TRBD1; clone_size: -
cdr3_aa: CASSPLLGQETQYF; cdr3_nt: TGTGCCAGCTCACCACTTCTCGGGCAAGAGACCCAGTACTTC; v_call: TRBV18; j_call: TRBJ2-5; d_call: -; clone_size: -
cdr3_aa: CASNERGYQETQYF; cdr3_nt: TGTGCCAGCAATGAGCGGGGGTACCAAGAGACCCAGTACTTC; v_call: TRBV2; j_call: TRBJ2-5; d_call: TRBD2; clone_size: -
cdr3_aa: CASSLESAGKIGDTQYF; cdr3_nt: TGTGCCAGCAGCTTAGAAAGCGCCGGAAAAATCGGAGATACGCAGTATTTT; v_call: TRBV7-3; j_call: TRBJ2-3; d_call: -; clone_size: -
cdr3_aa: CASSSEASNQPQHF; cdr3_nt: TGTGCCAGCAGTTCGGAGGCAAGCAATCAGCCCCAGCATTTT; v_call: TRBV6-1; j_call: TRBJ1-5; d_call: -; clone_size: -
cdr3_aa: CASSESLAREQYF; cdr3_nt: TGTGCCAGCAGTGAGTCACTAGCTCGAGAGCAGTACTTC; v_call: TRBV6-1; j_call: TRBJ2-7; d_call: -; clone_size: -
cdr3_aa: CASSWGQLTNYGYTF; cdr3_nt: TGTGCCAGTAGCTGGGGACAGCTTACTAACTATGGCTACACCTTC; v_call: TRBV19; j_call: TRBJ1-2; d_call: TRBD1; clone_size: -
cdr3_aa: CASSFTGDNQPQHF; cdr3_nt: TGTGCCAGCAGTTTCACAGGGGATAATCAGCCCCAGCATTTT; v_call: TRBV27; j_call: TRBJ1-5; d_call: TRBD1; clone_size: -